This T cell receptor beta chain was observed in a study of T-cell memory formation after mild COVID-19. On this clonotype itself: Its target is not known.

The study, taken as a whole, reports: Shrinking CD4+ clones resided mostly in CM and EM, and CD8+ ones in EMRA. Pre-infection memory contained some responding clones, which suggested that cross-reactive memory had joined. Nothing confirmed that second-wave clones peaking on day 37 were specific for SARS-CoV-2.

Looked up from germline, CDR1 is MNHEY and CDR2 is SMNVEV (reference sequence). V was clipped by 2 bases and J by 5 bases; unmatched bases: 8. This CDR3 spans 15 amino acids. TCRdb ran MiXCR on the 5' RACE reads and lists one entry per CDR3 protein. The sample holds 350,000 to 400,000 distinct CDR3 sequences, 13% to 15% seen once. The origin of this receptor is a man between 18 and 29 years old who had mild COVID-19 (a few samples of this study predate the infection). Cell type and time point are not known. The sample comprised PBMCs or a T cell subset sorted from them (not recorded which). This rearrangement joins TRBV27 to TRBJ1-2, with 7 bases aligning to TRBD1. The CDR3: CASSLTLGTAYGYTF. CDR3 bases: TGTGCCAGCAGTTTAACCCTCGGGACAGCTTATGGCTACACCTTC.